The clone carrying this TCR beta chain was picked up many times. Germline lookup yields CDR1 SGHDT and CDR2 YYEEEE. CDR3 length: 13 amino acids. The V end lost 0 bases, the J end lost 3 bases, and 5 bases lay between the germline ends. A single record per CDR3 protein comes from TCRdb applying MiXCR to the PCR reads. The sample holds 100,000 or so distinct CDR3 sequences, roughly a third seen once. The sample is drawn from a study of molecular identifiers for immune sequencing clone quantification. Naive CD8 T cells underwent sorting with the CD8+CD4-CCR7+CD45RA+ definition. The sequencing input was naive CD8+ T cells from blood, with Jurkat cell RNA spiked in. Subset: FACS-sorted CD8+CD4-CCR7+CD45RA+ naive T cells. The chain uses TRBV5-6 and TRBJ2-3; D remains ambiguous. This TCR was recovered from a human donor in good health. Some libraries in this study had Jurkat cell RNA spiked in. The CDR3 DNA reads TGTGCCAGCAGCTTGGGAGCTACAGATACGCAGTATTTT. It translates to CASSLGATDTQYF.